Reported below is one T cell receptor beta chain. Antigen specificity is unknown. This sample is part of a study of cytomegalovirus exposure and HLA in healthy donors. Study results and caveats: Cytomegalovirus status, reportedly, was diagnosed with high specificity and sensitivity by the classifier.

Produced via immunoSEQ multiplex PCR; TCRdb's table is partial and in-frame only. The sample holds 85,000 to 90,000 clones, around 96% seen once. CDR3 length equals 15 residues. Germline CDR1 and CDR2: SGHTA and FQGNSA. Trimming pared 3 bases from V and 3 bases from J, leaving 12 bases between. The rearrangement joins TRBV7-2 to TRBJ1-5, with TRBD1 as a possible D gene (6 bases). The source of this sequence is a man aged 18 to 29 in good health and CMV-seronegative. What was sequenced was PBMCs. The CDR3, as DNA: TGTGCCAGCAGCTTTACCAGGGGCCTCAATCAGCCCCAGCATTTT. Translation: CASSFTRGLNQPQHF. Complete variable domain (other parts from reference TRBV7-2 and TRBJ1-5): GAGVSQSPSNKVTEKGKDVELRCDPISGHTALYWYRQSLGQGLEFLIYFQGNSAPDKSGLPSDRFSAERTGGSVSTLTIQRTQQEDSAVYLCASSFTRGLNQPQHFGDGTRLSIL.